The 7 T cell receptor beta chains below were found in one sample sequenced in a study of blood T cell repertoires in COVID-19. The protocol was immunoSEQ multiplex PCR, while the TCRdb copy is restricted to in-frame clones and leaves out a portion. Among 100,000 to 150,000 clones, approximately 80% were seen once, and the ten largest hold approximately 12%. Sample: peripheral blood. The receptors come from a man aged 55 to 70 with acute or convalescent COVID-19.

The chain links TRBV7-2 to TRBJ2-7, with TRBD1 identical over 9 bases. Per the germline V gene, CDR1 is SGHTA and CDR2 is FQGNSA. V lost 5 bases to trimming and J lost 6 bases; unmatched junction nucleotides: 14. The CDR3 is 16 residues long. CDR3 sequence: CASSPERPGTGSEQYF. The DNA for the CDR3 is TGTGCCAGCAGCCCAGAACGTCCCGGGACAGGGAGCGAGCAGTACTTC.

The J gene is TRBJ1-2, the V gene TRBV5-4; 9 nucleotides align to TRBD1. The CDR3 length is 15 residues. V shed 5 bases, J shed 8 bases, and the junction held 13 bases outside the gene matches. Germline V CDR1 and CDR2: SGHNT, YYREEE (reference sequence). For the CDR3, the DNA is TGTGCCAGCAGAGGTAGCCCCGGGACAGGGTACGGCTACACCTTC. The encoded protein is CASRGSPGTGYGYTF.

V usage is TRBV3-1 (or the pseudogene TRBV3-2) and J usage is TRBJ2-7; TRBD1 agrees at 9 bases. The ends lost 1 base at V and 4 bases at J; junction bases unmatched: 8. This CDR3 is 16 amino acids long. Germline-derived CDR1 and CDR2 are LGHDT and YNNKEL (reference sequence). This CDR3 reads CASSQGSGTGTYEQYF. CDR3 DNA sequence: TGTGCCAGCAGCCAAGGGTCCGGGACAGGGACATACGAGCAGTACTTC.

J is TRBJ1-4 and V is TRBV7-8, with TRBD1 as a possible D gene (5 bases). The CDR3 is made up of 15 amino acids. The germline gives CDR1 SGHVS, CDR2 FQNEAQ. Trimming shortened V by 4 bases and J by 14 bases, and 23 bases separated the two germline ends. The CDR3: CASSSWTASGGRLFF. DNA of the CDR3: TGTGCCAGCAGCTCATGGACGGCATCGGGGGGAAGGCTGTTTTTT.

This chain uses TRBV2 with TRBJ1-2; D unclear. Trimming shortened V by 1 base and J by 1 base, and 4 bases separated the two germline ends. CDR3 length equals 13 residues. The germline CDR1 and CDR2 sequences are SNHLY and FYNNEI. This CDR3 reads CASSEGSNYGYTF. DNA of the CDR3: TGTGCCAGCAGTGAAGGCAGTAACTATGGCTACACCTTC.

The table lists this clone with a few counts. The rearrangement uses TRBV6-5 and TRBJ2-6; a possible D gene is TRBD2 (5 bases). Germline V lookup: CDR1 MNHEY, CDR2 SVGAGI. The CDR3 has 15 residues. V was pared by 7 bases and J by 0 bases, with 10 bases between. CDR3 coding DNA: TGTGCCAGCACCCGTGGGAGCTCTGGGGCCAACGTCCTGACTTTC. Its translation is CASTRGSSGANVLTF.

This chain uses TRBV28 with TRBJ1-5, with D possibly matching TRBD1 (6 bases). The CDR3 is 17 amino acids. Germline CDR1 is MDHEN and CDR2 is SYDVKM. V was clipped by 7 bases and J by 0 bases, with 19 bases between them. This chain's CDR3 is CASTGRGGGNSNQPQHF. The CDR3 DNA is TGTGCCAGCACGGGGAGGGGAGGGGGAAATAGCAATCAGCCCCAGCATTTT.